The 5 T cell receptor beta chains in this list originate from one sample, sequenced in a study of blood T cell repertoires in COVID-19. Using immunoSEQ multiplex PCR, the repertoire was profiled, and TCRdb retains in-frame clones only, with some absent. The profile shows about 180,000 clones, 89% of them singletons. Sequenced sample: peripheral blood. The receptor source for this set is a man aged 18 to 30 who had recovered from COVID-19.

The V call is TRBV6-1, the J call TRBJ2-1; 9 bases match TRBD2. The V gene's germline CDR1 is MNHNS and CDR2 SASEGT. CDR3 size: 15 residues. The V segment lost 2 bases and the J segment 7 bases; nucleotides outside the gene matches: 6. Here the CDR3 DNA reads TGTGCCAGCAGTGAAAGCGGGACTAGCTGGAATGAGCAGTTCTTC. Translation gives CASSESGTSWNEQFF.

The chain has TRBV29-1 and TRBJ2-3, with D possibly matching TRBD1 (6 bases). The germline CDR1 and CDR2 sequences are SQVTM and ANQGSEA. Trimming removed 4 bases from V and 9 bases from J, with 17 bases in between. The CDR3 has 13 residues. Here the CDR3 reads CSVGPPGAETQYF. In DNA, the CDR3 is TGCAGCGTTGGGCCGCCAGGGGCGGAAACGCAGTATTTT.

To note about this clone: The sample has other DNA sequences that encode this CDR3 too. This sequence joins TRBV6-5 and TRBJ1-2; 9 bases are shared with TRBD1. There are 14 residues in the CDR3. CDR1 and CDR2 (germline): MNHEY, SVGAGI. V was clipped by 0 bases and J by 8 bases; unmatched bases: 4. CDR3 nucleotides: TGTGCCAGCAGTTACTCAACAGGGGGCGACGGCTACACCTTC. Encoded protein: CASSYSTGGDGYTF.

The chain recombines TRBV2 with TRBJ1-2; D is unclear. The V gene's germline CDR1 is SNHLY and CDR2 FYNNEI. Between the trimmed V and J ends, which lost 7 bases and 1 base, there was a span of 10 bases. The CDR3 spans 13 residues. In DNA, the CDR3 is TGTGCCAGCAAGCAGGACTATAACTATGGCTACACCTTC. Encoded protein: CASKQDYNYGYTF.

The V call is TRBV28, the J call TRBJ2-7, with 10 bases identical to TRBD2. The J segment lost 4 bases and the V segment lost 6 bases, leaving 3 bases of the junction unmatched. The CDR3 has 13 residues. In germline, CDR1 is MDHEN, CDR2 SYDVKM. CDR3 in amino acids: CASRRLAGYEQYF. The DNA of the CDR3 is TGTGCCAGCAGGCGACTAGCGGGTTACGAGCAGTACTTC.